The 13 T cell receptor beta chains presented below share a single source sample, sequenced in a study of T cell responses to AZD1222 COVID-19 vaccine. Assay: immunoSEQ multiplex PCR; the TCRdb copy retains only in-frame clones and omits some. Altogether about 160,000 clones are present, more than 75% being singletons, with the ten largest covering over 4%. The input for sequencing was peripheral blood, taken 28 days after the second AZD1222 dose. These receptors were taken from an adult who received the AZD1222 COVID-19 vaccine.

This clone has only a few counts. The chain combines TRBV3-1 (or the pseudogene TRBV3-2) with TRBJ1-2; D might be TRBD1 (6 bases). The CDR3 loop spans 14 amino acids. V lost 4 bases, J lost 4 bases, and 13 bases lay in between. The germline V gene has CDR1 LGHDT and CDR2 YNNKEL (reference sequence). The DNA of the CDR3 is TGTGCCAGCAGCCCAACAGGGATTGGCTATGGCTACACCTTC. Its protein product is CASSPTGIGYGYTF.

The chain has TRBV3-1 (or the pseudogene TRBV3-2) and TRBJ1-2, with D unclear. The CDR3 is 12 amino acids. Trimming removed 0 bases at V and 8 bases at J, with 7 bases between. Germline V gives CDR1 LGHDT, CDR2 YNNKEL (reference sequence). The CDR3 loop is CASSQDIGGYTF. In DNA, the CDR3 is TGTGCCAGCAGCCAAGACATAGGAGGCTACACCTTC.

The V gene is TRBV13, the J gene TRBJ1-2; D is possibly TRBD1 (5 bases). CDR1 and CDR2 from the germline V gene are PRHDT and FYEKMQ (reference sequence). This CDR3 comprises 14 residues. Trimming took 5 bases from V and 5 from J, leaving 15 bases between them. In nucleotides, the CDR3 is TGTGCCAGCAGCCGGGGAGGGGAAGGGTATGGCTACACCTTC. Translated, it gives CASSRGGEGYGYTF.

The chain employs TRBV15 and TRBJ2-5; possible D gene TRBD1, 6 bases. CDR1 LNHNV and CDR2 YYDKDF come from the germline V gene (reference sequence). V dropped 5 bases and J dropped 0 bases, with 13 bases sitting between them. The CDR3 has 15 residues. Here the CDR3 DNA reads TGTGCCACCAGCGGGGGCTTGGGCTACCAAGAGACCCAGTACTTC. Protein: CATSGGLGYQETQYF.

CDR3 region: CASSRLGRNEQFF. CDR3 sequence (DNA): TGTGCCAGCAGCCGACTGGGGAGAAATGAGCAGTTCTTC. The genes are TRBV6-2 or TRBV6-3 and TRBJ2-1, with TRBD2 as a possible D gene (5 bases). There are 13 residues in the CDR3. The germline V and J ends were trimmed by 6 bases and 7 bases, with 13 bases remaining between them. In germline, CDR1 is MNHEY, CDR2 SVGEGT.

This clone was seen once. This chain uses TRBV6-6 with TRBJ1-2; 7 bases fit TRBD1. The CDR3 runs 17 residues. Germline CDR1 MNHNY, CDR2 SVGAGI (reference sequence). J lost 4 bases, V lost 5 bases, and 16 bases had no gene match. CDR3 sequence (DNA): TGTGCCAGCAGTCGAGCCTTGGGACAGAACTACTTCTATGGCTACACCTTC. Encoded protein: CASSRALGQNYFYGYTF.

This clone was counted once. The chain uses TRBV6-5 and TRBJ1-6, with 8 bases aligning to TRBD1. The V segment lost 6 bases and the J segment 6 bases; nucleotides outside the gene matches: 4. CDR3 length: 14 amino acids. Germline CDR1 MNHEY, CDR2 SVGAGI. In DNA form, the CDR3 reads TGTGCCAGCAGCCTCGACAGGGGTAATTCACCCCTCCACTTT. Protein sequence: CASSLDRGNSPLHF.

The chain combines TRBV19 with TRBJ1-5; 9 bases line up with TRBD1. The CDR3 totals 16 residues. CDR1 is LNHDA and CDR2 is SQIVND in the germline V gene (reference sequence). J gave up 5 bases and V 5 bases, and 10 bases lay outside the gene matches. In nucleotides, the CDR3 is TGTGCCAGTAGTCCGTTCGGGACAGGGTACCATCAGCCCCAGCATTTT. It yields the protein CASSPFGTGYHQPQHF.

The rearrangement uses TRBV3-1 (or the pseudogene TRBV3-2) and TRBJ2-1; TRBD2 matches 7 bases. The trim removed 7 bases at V and 3 bases at J, leaving 18 bases unmatched. Germline lookup yields CDR1 LGHDT and CDR2 YNNKEL (reference sequence). This CDR3 has 18 residues. CDR3 DNA: TGTGCCAGCACTATGGGGCGGGGCCCCGGGGGGTTCTACAATGAGCAGTTCTTC. Translating gives CASTMGRGPGGFYNEQFF.

The rearrangement links TRBV5-1 to TRBJ1-2, with 8 positions matching TRBD1. This CDR3 comprises 14 residues. V was clipped by 1 base and J by 6 bases; unmatched bases: 5. Germline loops: CDR1 SGHRS, CDR2 YFSETQ. The CDR3 loop reads CASSLSGQDNGYTF. CDR3 in DNA: TGCGCCAGCAGCTTGTCGGGACAGGATAATGGCTACACCTTC.

The V gene is TRBV7-3, the J gene TRBJ2-6; TRBD1 is a possible D gene (6 bases). Germline CDR1 reads SGHTA; CDR2 reads FQGTGA. This CDR3 has 17 amino acids. The ends were cut back, 4 bases at V and 0 bases at J, with 13 bases in the middle. CDR3 sequence reads: CASSSGHFVSGANVLTF. The CDR3 bases are TGTGCCAGCAGCTCGGGACACTTCGTCTCTGGGGCCAACGTCCTGACTTTC. The complete variable domain, with remaining parts taken from reference TRBV7-3 and TRBJ2-6, reads GAGVSQTPSNKVTEKGKYVELRCDPISGHTALYWYRQSLGQGPEFLIYFQGTGAADDSGLPNDRFFAVRPEGSVSTLKIQRTERGDSAVYLCASSSGHFVSGANVLTFGAGSRLTVL.

The chain links TRBV7-6 to TRBJ2-7; 8 bases align to TRBD1. V was pared by 5 bases and J by 4 bases, with 7 bases of the junction left unmatched. The CDR3 contains 14 residues. Germline loops: CDR1 SGHVS, CDR2 FNYEAQ. CDR3 residues: CASSPPGQEYEQYF. The CDR3 nucleotides read TGTGCCAGCAGCCCGCCGGGACAGGAATACGAGCAGTACTTC.

V is TRBV19 and J is TRBJ1-2; D is undetermined. This CDR3 spans 14 amino acids. Germline CDR1 LNHDA, CDR2 SQIVND (reference sequence). Trimming stripped 1 base from V and 2 bases from J, with 8 bases between. CDR3 sequence reads: CASSIGVTNYGYTF. Here the CDR3 DNA reads TGTGCCAGTAGTATAGGGGTGACAAACTATGGCTACACCTTC.